This TCR beta chain came from a study of follicular helper T cells after annual influenza vaccination. The time point is: 2014-2015 season, 7 days after vaccination. Germline CDR1 and CDR2: ENHRY and SYGVKD. The CDR3 sequence is 16 residues long. The V gene end was trimmed by 7 bases and the J gene end by 0 bases; junction bases not matched to a gene: 7. Sequencing used immunoSEQ multiplex PCR; TCRdb keeps in-frame clones, though not all of them. The table includes about 15,000 clones, roughly 83% detected once. The receptor was derived from an adult who received the influenza vaccine. The input for sequencing was CXCR5+ CD38- circulating T follicular helper cells from blood, taken 7 days after influenza vaccination. Subset noted: circulating Tfh, non-naive CD4+CXCR5+PD-1+ (ICOS+CD38+ or ICOS-CD38-). J is TRBJ2-3 and V is TRBV10-3; 10 bases align to TRBD2. The CDR3 loop is CAIKGSSGGSTDTQYF. The CDR3 nucleotides read TGTGCCATCAAGGGTTCTAGCGGGGGCAGCACAGATACGCAGTATTTT.